The subject of this entry is one T cell receptor (beta chain). This sample was included in a study of technical replicates of blood from several donors. Profiled with immunoSEQ multiplex PCR; TCRdb holds only in-frame clones, not every one. The sample carries around 80,000 clones, 93% recorded once. J gave up 6 bases and V 2 bases, and 4 bases lay outside the gene matches. The length of the CDR3 is 15 residues. Per the germline V gene, CDR1 is KGHSH and CDR2 is LQKENI. The receptor was derived from a human donor in good health. Sequencing was done on a sample of T cells isolated from PBMCs. This chain links TRBV18 with TRBJ2-7; TRBD2 aligns across 13 bases. The CDR3 nucleotides read TGTGCCAGCTCACCAGGACTAGCGGGGGAGGGCGAGCAGTACTTC. Translation gives CASSPGLAGEGEQYF.